These T cell receptor beta chains were read from a single sample in a study of blood T cell repertoires in COVID-19. Clones were sequenced by immunoSEQ multiplex PCR, and TCRdb holds only the in-frame ones, with some missing. The data contain approximately 270,000 clones, around 88% of them seen just once; the ten biggest clones take up just under 6.5%. The source material was peripheral blood. These receptors originate from a woman younger than 45 with COVID-19, enrolled during active disease. CDR3s include the opening cysteine and the closing phenylalanine or tryptophan. Each record gives: V gene, clone size, J gene, D gene, CDR3 DNA, CDR3 protein. D genes are given only for firm matches. The size field is filled for only some rows; it gives once, few, many or a size class.

>TRBV6-4|NA|TRBJ1-5|TRBD1
TGTGCCAGCAGTAGGACAGGGGGCTACCAGCCCCAGCATTTT
CASSRTGGYQPQHF
>TRBV6-5|NA|TRBJ2-1|NA
TGTGCCAGCAGTTACGGGGGAGGTCGGGATGAGCAGTTCTTC
CASSYGGGRDEQFF
>TRBV5-1|NA|TRBJ2-3|NA
TGCGCCAGCAGCTTGGCCCTAGGGGCAGATACGCAGTATTTT
CASSLALGADTQYF
>TRBV18|NA|TRBJ2-5|NA
TGTGCCAGCTCACCACGAGCGAGCCAAGAGACCCAGTACTTC
CASSPRASQETQYF
>TRBV4-1|NA|TRBJ1-5|NA
TGCGCCAGCAGCCAAGAACGGACAGCTTATCAGCCCCAGCATTTT
CASSQERTAYQPQHF
>TRBV10-3|NA|TRBJ1-2|NA
TGTGCCATCAGATCTTCGGGAGACATCTATGGCTACACCTTC
CAIRSSGDIYGYTF
>TRBV5-1|NA|TRBJ1-3|NA
TGCGCCAGCAGCTTGGAACAGCTCTCTGGAAACACCATATATTTT
CASSLEQLSGNTIYF
>TRBV25-1|NA|TRBJ1-2|TRBD1
TGTGCCAGCAGTGGAGACAGGGTGCGCTACACCTTC
CASSGDRVRYTF
>TRBV9|NA|TRBJ1-2|TRBD1
TGTGCCAGCAGCCTCCTCGGGACAGCCATGAATGGCTACACCTTC
CASSLLGTAMNGYTF
>TRBV3-1/TRBV3-2|NA|TRBJ2-7|NA
TGTGCCAGCAGTCTAACTTCCCGGGGCGAGCAGTACTTC
CASSLTSRGEQYF
>TRBV30|NA|TRBJ1-2|NA
TGTGCCTGGACCTTAGGGAGGGACCATAACTATGGCTACACCTTC
CAWTLGRDHNYGYTF
>TRBV24-1|NA|TRBJ2-1|NA
TGTGCCACCAGTGATTCGCGACTCCCGAGGGATGAGCAGTTCTTC
CATSDSRLPRDEQFF
>TRBV7-2|NA|TRBJ1-6|NA
TGTGCCAGCAGCCTAGATAGACAGGAGTATAATTCACCCCTCCACTTT
CASSLDRQEYNSPLHF
>TRBV7-8|NA|TRBJ2-1|NA
TGTGCCAGCAGCTTAGCCCCTAGTTATGAGCAGTTCTTC
CASSLAPSYEQFF
>TRBV7-2|NA|TRBJ2-2|TRBD1
TGTGCCAGCAGCCCGACCAAGCAGGGGGCGAATTCCGGGGAGCTGTTTTTT
CASSPTKQGANSGELFF
>TRBV6-5|NA|TRBJ1-4|NA
TGTGCCACCAGGTCCGGTTACGGTGAAAAACTGTTTTTT
CATRSGYGEKLFF
>TRBV6-5|few|TRBJ1-2|TRBD1
TGTGCCAGCAGTTACTCGACAGGGAACTATGGCTACACCTTC
CASSYSTGNYGYTF
>TRBV4-1|NA|TRBJ1-2|NA
TGCGCCAGCAGCTTTCGACAGCTCCAAGGGGACTATGGCTACACCTTC
CASSFRQLQGDYGYTF
>TRBV19|once|TRBJ2-2|NA
TGTGCCAGTAGTGATGTAACGGGGATGAACACCGGGGAGCTGTTTTTT
CASSDVTGMNTGELFF
>TRBV6-2/TRBV6-3|NA|TRBJ2-6|TRBD2
TGTGCCAGCAGTTGGGGAGGGTCAGGGGCCAACGTCCTGACTTTC
CASSWGGSGANVLTF
>TRBV5-5|NA|TRBJ1-6|TRBD1
TGTGCCAGCATCCTTACGACAGGGGCGAATTCACCCCTCCACTTT
CASILTTGANSPLHF
>TRBV9|NA|TRBJ1-2|NA
TGTGCCAGCAGCGACACACGGGACTCACCCCGGGCGTCCGGCTACACCTTC
CASSDTRDSPRASGYTF
>TRBV12-5|NA|TRBJ2-1|NA
TGTGCTAGTGGTTTGTCGACAGGTGACTACAATGAGCAGTTCTTC
CASGLSTGDYNEQFF
>TRBV6-2/TRBV6-3|NA|TRBJ1-1|NA
TGTGCCAGCAGCTCGACTGAACGGAGTGGAGCTTTCTTT
CASSSTERSGAFF
>TRBV6-5|NA|TRBJ1-2|NA
TGTGCCAGCAGTTACGATAGTCTTCGGGGCTACACCTTC
CASSYDSLRGYTF
>TRBV19|NA|TRBJ1-2|NA
TGTGCCAGTAGACTAGGGAGGAGCTATGGCTACACCTTC
CASRLGRSYGYTF
>TRBV19|few|TRBJ2-5|TRBD2
TGTGCCAGTAGTCTGACTAGCGGGGGACAAGAGACCCAGTACTTC
CASSLTSGGQETQYF
>TRBV5-6|NA|TRBJ2-2|NA
TGTGCCACCTCTTGGGGGGCCGGGGAGCTGTTTTTT
CATSWGAGELFF
>TRBV19|once|TRBJ2-2|NA
TGTGCCAGTAGGCAGATCAACACCGGGGAGCTGTTTTTT
CASRQINTGELFF